This TCR beta chain was identified in a study of blood T cell repertoires in COVID-19. In the study overall: In each case, the material was cDNA or gDNA derived from T cells, B-cell-depleted T cells, or PBMCs.

The V end lost 3 bases, the J end lost 8 bases, and 16 bases lay between the germline ends. This CDR3 comprises 14 residues. CDR1 is LNHDA and CDR2 is SQIVND in the germline V gene (reference sequence). Authors' processing steps: Using reference gene primer amplification, nucleated cell counts were estimated. Sequencing used immunoSEQ multiplex PCR; TCRdb keeps in-frame clones, though not all of them. Clone size and the V and J calls come from that table; the DNA yielded D and trimming. The table has about 190,000 clones, roughly nine tenths seen once. V gene TRBV19 combines with J gene TRBJ1-2, with D tentatively TRBD1 (6 bases). The origin of this receptor is a man aged 35 to 55 with acute or convalescent COVID-19. The sequencing sample was made of peripheral blood. The CDR3 loop reads CASSMARGRGGYTF. DNA for the CDR3: TGTGCCAGTAGTATGGCCAGGGGAAGAGGGGGCTACACCTTC.